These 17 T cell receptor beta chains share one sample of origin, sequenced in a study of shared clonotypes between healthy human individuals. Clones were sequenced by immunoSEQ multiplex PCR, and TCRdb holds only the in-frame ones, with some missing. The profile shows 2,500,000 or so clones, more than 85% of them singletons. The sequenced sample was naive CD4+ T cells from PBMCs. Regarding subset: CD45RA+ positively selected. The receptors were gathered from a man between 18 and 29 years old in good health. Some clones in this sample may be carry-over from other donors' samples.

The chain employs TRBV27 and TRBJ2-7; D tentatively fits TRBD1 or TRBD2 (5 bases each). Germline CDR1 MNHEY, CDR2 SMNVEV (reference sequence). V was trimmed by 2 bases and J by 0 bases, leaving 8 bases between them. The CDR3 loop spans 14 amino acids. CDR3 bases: TGTGCCAGCAGTTTACCAGGGACCTCCTACGAGCAGTACTTC. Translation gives CASSLPGTSYEQYF.

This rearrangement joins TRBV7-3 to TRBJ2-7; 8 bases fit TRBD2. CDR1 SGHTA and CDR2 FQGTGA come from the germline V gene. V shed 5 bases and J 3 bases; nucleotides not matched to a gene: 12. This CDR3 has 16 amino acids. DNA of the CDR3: TGTGCCAGCAGCCCACTTCCGGGACTAGGCCGCTACGAGCAGTACTTC. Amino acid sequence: CASSPLPGLGRYEQYF.

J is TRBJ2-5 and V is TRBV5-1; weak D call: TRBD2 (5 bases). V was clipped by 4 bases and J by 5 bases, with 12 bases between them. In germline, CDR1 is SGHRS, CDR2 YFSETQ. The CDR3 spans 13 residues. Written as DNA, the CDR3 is TGCGCCAGCAGCCCCCGGTCGGGGGAGACCCAGTACTTC. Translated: CASSPRSGETQYF.

The chain's CDR3 is CAISSHVSGNTIYF. The DNA of the CDR3 is TGTGCCATCAGTTCACACGTCTCTGGAAACACCATATATTTT. The chain employs TRBV10-3 and TRBJ1-3; D gene ambiguous. This CDR3 region has 14 residues. CDR1 is ENHRY and CDR2 is SYGVKD in the germline V gene. V lost 5 bases and J lost 0, with 8 bases in between.

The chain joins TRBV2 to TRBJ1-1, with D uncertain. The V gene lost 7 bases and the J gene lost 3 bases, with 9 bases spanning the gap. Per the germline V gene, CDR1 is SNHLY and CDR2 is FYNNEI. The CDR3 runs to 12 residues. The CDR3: CASNSAYTEAFF. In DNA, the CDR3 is TGTGCCAGCAATTCAGCTTACACTGAAGCTTTCTTT.

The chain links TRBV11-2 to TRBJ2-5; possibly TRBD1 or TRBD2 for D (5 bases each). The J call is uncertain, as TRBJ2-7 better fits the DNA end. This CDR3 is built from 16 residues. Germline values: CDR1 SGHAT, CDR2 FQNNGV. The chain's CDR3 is CASSLGYGGRSYEQYF. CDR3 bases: TGTGCCAGCAGCTTAGGATATGGGGGAAGGTCCTACGAGCAGTACTTC.

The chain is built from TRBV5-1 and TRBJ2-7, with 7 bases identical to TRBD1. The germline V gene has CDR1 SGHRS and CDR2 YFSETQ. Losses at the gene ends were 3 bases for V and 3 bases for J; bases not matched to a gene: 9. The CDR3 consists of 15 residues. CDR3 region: CASSSDRQGFYEQYF. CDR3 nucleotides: TGCGCCAGCAGCTCTGACCGACAGGGATTCTACGAGCAGTACTTC.

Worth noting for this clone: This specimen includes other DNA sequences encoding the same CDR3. DNA of the CDR3: TGTGCCAGCTCACCACCGGGGCCTAGCACAGATACGCAGTATTTT. This translates into CASSPPGPSTDTQYF. The V gene is TRBV18, the J gene TRBJ2-3, with D possibly being TRBD1 (5 bases). The CDR3 runs to 15 residues. V was trimmed by 0 bases and J by 0 bases, leaving 7 bases between them. Germline CDR1 reads KGHSH; CDR2 reads LQKENI.

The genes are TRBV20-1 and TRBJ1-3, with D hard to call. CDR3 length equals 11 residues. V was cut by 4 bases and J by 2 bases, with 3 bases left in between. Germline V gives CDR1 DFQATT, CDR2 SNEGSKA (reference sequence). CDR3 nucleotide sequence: TGCAGTGCTACTCCTGGAAACACCATATATTTT. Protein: CSATPGNTIYF.

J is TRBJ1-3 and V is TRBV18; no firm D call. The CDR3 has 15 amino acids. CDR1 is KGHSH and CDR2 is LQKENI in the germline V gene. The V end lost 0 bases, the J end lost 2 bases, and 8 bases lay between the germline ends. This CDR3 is CASSPPEGTGNTIYF. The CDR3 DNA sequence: TGTGCCAGCTCACCACCGGAAGGGACTGGAAACACCATATATTTT.

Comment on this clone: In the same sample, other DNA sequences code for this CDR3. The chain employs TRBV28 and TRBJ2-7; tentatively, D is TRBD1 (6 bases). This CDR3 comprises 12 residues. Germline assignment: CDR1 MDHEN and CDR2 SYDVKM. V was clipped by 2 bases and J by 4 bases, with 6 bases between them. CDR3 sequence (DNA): TGTGCCAGCAGTTTACAGGGGTACGAGCAGTACTTC. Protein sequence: CASSLQGYEQYF.

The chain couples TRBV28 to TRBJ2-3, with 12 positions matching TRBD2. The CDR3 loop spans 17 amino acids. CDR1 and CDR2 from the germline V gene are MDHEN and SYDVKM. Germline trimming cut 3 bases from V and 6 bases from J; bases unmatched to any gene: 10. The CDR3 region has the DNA TGTGCCAGCAGTTTGTATCCTAGCGGGAGGGCCGGGGATACGCAGTATTTT. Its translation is CASSLYPSGRAGDTQYF.

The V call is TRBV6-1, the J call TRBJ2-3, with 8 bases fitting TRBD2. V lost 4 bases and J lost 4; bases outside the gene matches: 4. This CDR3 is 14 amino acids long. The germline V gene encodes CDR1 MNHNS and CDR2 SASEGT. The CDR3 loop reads CASSVGLGPDTQYF. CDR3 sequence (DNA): TGTGCCAGCAGTGTGGGACTAGGTCCAGATACGCAGTATTTT.

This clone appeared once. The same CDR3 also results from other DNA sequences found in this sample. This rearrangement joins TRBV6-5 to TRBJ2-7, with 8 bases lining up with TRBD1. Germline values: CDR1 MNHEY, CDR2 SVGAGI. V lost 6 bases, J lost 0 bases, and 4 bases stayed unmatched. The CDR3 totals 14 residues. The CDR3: CASRRGQASYEQYF. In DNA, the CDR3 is TGTGCCAGCAGGAGGGGACAGGCCTCCTACGAGCAGTACTTC.

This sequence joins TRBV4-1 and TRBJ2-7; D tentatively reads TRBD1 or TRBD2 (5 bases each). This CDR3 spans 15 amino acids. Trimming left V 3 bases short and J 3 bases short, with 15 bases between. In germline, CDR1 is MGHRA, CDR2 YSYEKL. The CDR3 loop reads CASSQPGSANYEQYF. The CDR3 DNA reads TGCGCCAGCAGCCAGCCAGGGAGCGCTAACTACGAGCAGTACTTC.

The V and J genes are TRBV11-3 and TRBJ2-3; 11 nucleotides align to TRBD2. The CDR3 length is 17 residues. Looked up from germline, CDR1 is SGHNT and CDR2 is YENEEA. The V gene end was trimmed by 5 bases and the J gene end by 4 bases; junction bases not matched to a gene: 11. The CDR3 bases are TGTGCCAGCAGCACCGGTAGCGGGAGGGGTTCCTCAGATACGCAGTATTTT. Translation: CASSTGSGRGSSDTQYF.

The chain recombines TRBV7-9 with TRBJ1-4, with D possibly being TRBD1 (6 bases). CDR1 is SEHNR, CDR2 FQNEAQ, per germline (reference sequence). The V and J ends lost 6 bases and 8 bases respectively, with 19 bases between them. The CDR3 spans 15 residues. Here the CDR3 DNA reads TGTGCCAGCAGAGAGGCAGGGGACGGCGTAGAAAAACTGTTTTTT. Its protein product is CASREAGDGVEKLFF.